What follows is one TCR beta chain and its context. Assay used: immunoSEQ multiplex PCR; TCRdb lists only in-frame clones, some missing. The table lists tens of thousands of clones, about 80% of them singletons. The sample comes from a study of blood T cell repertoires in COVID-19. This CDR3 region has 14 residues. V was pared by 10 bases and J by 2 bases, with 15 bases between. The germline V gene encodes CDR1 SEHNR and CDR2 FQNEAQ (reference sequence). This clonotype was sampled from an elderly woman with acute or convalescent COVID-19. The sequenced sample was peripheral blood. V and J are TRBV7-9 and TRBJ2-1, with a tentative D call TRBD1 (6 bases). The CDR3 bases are TGTGCCACCGATCGGGACACAACCTACAATGAGCAGTTCTTC. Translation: CATDRDTTYNEQFF.